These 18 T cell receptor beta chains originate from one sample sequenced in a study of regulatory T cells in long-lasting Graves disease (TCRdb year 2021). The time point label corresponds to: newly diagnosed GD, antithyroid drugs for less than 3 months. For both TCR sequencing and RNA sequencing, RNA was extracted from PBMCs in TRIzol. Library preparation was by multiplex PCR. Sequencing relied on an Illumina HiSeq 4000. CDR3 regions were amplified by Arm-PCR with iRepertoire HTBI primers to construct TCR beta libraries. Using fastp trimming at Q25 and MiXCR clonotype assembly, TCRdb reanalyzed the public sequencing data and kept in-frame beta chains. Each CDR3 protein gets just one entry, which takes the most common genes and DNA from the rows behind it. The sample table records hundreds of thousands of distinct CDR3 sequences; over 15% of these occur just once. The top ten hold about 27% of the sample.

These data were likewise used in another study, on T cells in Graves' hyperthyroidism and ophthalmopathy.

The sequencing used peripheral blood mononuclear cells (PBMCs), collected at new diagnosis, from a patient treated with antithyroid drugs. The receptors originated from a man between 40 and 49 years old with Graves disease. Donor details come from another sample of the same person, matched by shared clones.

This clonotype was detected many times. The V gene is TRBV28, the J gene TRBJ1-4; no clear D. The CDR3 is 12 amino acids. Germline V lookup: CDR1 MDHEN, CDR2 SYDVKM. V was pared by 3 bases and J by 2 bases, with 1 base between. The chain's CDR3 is CASSLTNEKLFF. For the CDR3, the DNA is TGTGCCAGCAGTTTGACTAATGAAAAACTGTTTTTT.

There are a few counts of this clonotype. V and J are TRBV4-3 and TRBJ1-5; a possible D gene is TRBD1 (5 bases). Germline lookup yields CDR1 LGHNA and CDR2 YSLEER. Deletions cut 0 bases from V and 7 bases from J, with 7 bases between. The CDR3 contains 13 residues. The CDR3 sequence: CASSQEWGQPQHF. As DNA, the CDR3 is TGCGCCAGCAGCCAAGAATGGGGGCAGCCCCAGCATTTT.

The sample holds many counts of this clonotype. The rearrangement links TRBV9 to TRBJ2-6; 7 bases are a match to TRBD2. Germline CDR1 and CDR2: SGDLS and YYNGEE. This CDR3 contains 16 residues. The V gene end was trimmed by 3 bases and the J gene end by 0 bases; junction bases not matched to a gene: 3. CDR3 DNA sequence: TGTGCCAGCAGCGCAGGCGGGGGCTCTGGGGCCAACGTCCTGACTTTC. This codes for CASSAGGGSGANVLTF.

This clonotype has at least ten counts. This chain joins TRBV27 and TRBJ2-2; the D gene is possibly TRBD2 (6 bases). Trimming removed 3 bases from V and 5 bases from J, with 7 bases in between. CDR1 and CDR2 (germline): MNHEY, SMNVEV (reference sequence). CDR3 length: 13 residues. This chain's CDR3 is CASSFGRTGELFF. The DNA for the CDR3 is TGTGCCAGCAGTTTTGGGAGGACCGGGGAGCTGTTTTTT.

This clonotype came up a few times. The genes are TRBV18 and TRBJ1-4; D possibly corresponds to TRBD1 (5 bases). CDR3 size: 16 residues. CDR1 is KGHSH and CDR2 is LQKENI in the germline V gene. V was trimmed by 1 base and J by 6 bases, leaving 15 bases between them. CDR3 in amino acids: CASSPLDSSGDEKLFF. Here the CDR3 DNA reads TGTGCCAGCTCACCACTTGACAGTTCCGGGGATGAAAAACTGTTTTTT.

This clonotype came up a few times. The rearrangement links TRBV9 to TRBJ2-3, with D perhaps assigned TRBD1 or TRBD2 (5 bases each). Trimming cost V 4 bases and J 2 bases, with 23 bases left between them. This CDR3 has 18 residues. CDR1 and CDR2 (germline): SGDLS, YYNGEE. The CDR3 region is CASSTRSGTLSSTDTQYF. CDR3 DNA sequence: TGTGCCAGCAGCACACGCTCCGGGACCCTATCTTCCACAGATACGCAGTATTTT.

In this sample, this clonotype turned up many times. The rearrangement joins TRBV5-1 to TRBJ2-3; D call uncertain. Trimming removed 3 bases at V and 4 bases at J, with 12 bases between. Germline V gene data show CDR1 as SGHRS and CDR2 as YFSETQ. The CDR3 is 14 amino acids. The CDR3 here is CASSSLASPDTQYF. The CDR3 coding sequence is TGCGCCAGCAGCTCCCTTGCAAGCCCAGATACGCAGTATTTT.

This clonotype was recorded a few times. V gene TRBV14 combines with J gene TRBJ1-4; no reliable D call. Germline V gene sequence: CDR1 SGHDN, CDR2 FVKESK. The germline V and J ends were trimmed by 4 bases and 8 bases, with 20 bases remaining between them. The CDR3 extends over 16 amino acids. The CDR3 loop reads CASSPSDPVPSEKLFF. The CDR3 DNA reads TGTGCCAGCAGCCCATCGGACCCAGTACCATCCGAAAAACTGTTTTTT. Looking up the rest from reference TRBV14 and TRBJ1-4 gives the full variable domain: EAGVTQFPSHSVIEKGQTVTLRCDPISGHDNLYWYRRVMGKEIKFLLHFVKESKQDESGMPNNRFLAERTGGTYSTLKVQPAELEDSGVYFCASSPSDPVPSEKLFFGSGTQLSVL.

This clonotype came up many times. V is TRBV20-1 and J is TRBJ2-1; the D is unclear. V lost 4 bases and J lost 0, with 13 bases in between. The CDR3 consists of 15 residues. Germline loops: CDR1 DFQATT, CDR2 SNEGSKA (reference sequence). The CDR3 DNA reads TGCAGTGCTAACCCCCCGGGTAGCTCCTACAATGAGCAGTTCTTC. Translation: CSANPPGSSYNEQFF.

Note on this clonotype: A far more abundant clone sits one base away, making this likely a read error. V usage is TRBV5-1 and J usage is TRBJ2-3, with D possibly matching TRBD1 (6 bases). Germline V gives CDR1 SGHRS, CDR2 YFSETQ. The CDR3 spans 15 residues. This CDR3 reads CASSQEPDSRETQCF. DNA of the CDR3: TGCGCCAGCAGCCAGGAGCCGGACAGCAGAGAGACCCAGTGCTTC.

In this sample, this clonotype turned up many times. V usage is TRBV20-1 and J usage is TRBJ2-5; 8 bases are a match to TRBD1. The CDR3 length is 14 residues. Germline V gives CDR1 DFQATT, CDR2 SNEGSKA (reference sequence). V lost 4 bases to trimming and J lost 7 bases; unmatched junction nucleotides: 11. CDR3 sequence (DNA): TGCAGTGCTATAGGACAGGGCCTCAGTGTGACCCAGTACTTC. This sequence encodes CSAIGQGLSVTQYF.

CDR3: CASSVQGARGETQYF. DNA of the CDR3: TGTGCCAGCAGCGTACAGGGGGCGCGTGGAGAGACCCAGTACTTC. J is TRBJ2-5 and V is TRBV9, with TRBD1 matching 8 bases. The CDR3 loop spans 15 amino acids. The V gene's germline CDR1 is SGDLS and CDR2 YYNGEE. Trimming took 1 base from V and 4 from J; bases not matched to a gene: 6.

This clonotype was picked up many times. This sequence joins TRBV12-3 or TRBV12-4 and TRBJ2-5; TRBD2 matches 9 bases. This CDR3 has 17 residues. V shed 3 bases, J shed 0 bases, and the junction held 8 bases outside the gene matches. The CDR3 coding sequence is TGTGCCAGCAGTTTGGGTAGCGGGGGCCCGTACCAAGAGACCCAGTACTTC. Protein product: CASSLGSGGPYQETQYF.

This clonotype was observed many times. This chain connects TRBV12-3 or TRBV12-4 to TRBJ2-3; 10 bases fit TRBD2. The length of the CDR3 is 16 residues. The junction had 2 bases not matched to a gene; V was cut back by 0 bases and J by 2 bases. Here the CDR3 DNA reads TGTGCCAGCAGTTTAGCGACTAGCGGGCCCACAGATACGCAGTATTTT. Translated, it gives CASSLATSGPTDTQYF.

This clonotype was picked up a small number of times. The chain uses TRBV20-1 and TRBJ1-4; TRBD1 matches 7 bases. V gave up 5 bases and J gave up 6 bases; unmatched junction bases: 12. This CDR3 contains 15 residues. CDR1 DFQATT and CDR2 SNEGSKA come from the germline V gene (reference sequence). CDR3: CSASRDSFWDEKLFF. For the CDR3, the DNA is TGCAGTGCTTCCCGGGACAGTTTTTGGGATGAAAAACTGTTTTTT.

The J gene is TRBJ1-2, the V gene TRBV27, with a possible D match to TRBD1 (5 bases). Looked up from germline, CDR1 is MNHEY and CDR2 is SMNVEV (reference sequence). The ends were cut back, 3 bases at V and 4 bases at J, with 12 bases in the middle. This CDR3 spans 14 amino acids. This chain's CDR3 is CASSLSTGTYGYTF. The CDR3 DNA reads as TGTGCCAGCAGTTTGTCGACGGGGACCTATGGCTACACCTTC.

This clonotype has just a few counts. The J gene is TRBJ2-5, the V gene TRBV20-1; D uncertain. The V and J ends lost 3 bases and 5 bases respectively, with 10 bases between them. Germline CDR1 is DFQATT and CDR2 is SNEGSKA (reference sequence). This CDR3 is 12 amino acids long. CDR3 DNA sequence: TGCAGTGCTAGTATACCTTTGGAGACCCAGTACTTC. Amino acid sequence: CSASIPLETQYF.

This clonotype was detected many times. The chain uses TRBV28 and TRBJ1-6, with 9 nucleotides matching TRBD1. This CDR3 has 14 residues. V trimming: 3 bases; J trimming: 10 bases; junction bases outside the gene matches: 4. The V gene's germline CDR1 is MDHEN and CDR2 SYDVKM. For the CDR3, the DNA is TGTGCCAGCAGTTTTACAGGGGGCGGATCACCCCTCCACTTT. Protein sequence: CASSFTGGGSPLHF.